What follows describes a single T cell receptor (beta chain). This record comes from a study of OX40 agonist ivuxolimab in advanced cancers. Study background: Enrollees could have had prior anti-PD-1, anti-PD-L1 or anti-CTLA-4 therapy, which approximately 40% had received.

TCRdb's table, derived via immunoSEQ multiplex PCR, lists solely in-frame clones and lacks some. The table shows about 31,000 clones, with 82% occurring only once. Germline CDR1 MNHEY, CDR2 SMNVEV (reference sequence). The trim removed 6 bases at V and 3 bases at J, leaving 1 base unmatched. The CDR3 sequence is 14 residues long. The input for sequencing was CD4+ or CD8+ T cells sorted from blood, taken in a trial of the OX40 agonist ivuxolimab. This TCR was recovered from an adult with an advanced solid tumor such as melanoma, head and neck, liver or kidney cancer. The chain employs TRBV27 and TRBJ1-4; TRBD1 matches 10 bases. In DNA, the CDR3 is TGTGCCAGCAGGGGGACAGGGGCTAATGAAAAACTGTTTTTT. This translates into CASRGTGANEKLFF.